One sample yielded the 17 T cell receptor beta chains listed below, sequenced in a study of control samples from healthy donors and cancer patients. Clones were read by immunoSEQ multiplex PCR, and TCRdb kept only the in-frame ones, dropping some. The sample has about 140,000 clones, more than 85% seen once. The sequenced material came from blood. The source is a man aged 25 to 40 in good health.

The V call is TRBV7-9, the J call TRBJ2-3; 10 bases line up with TRBD1. Unmatched junction bases numbered 12, after V lost 5 bases and J lost 1 base. This CDR3 is 18 amino acids long. Germline loops: CDR1 SEHNR, CDR2 FQNEAQ (reference sequence). The DNA for the CDR3 is TGTGCCAGCAGCACCCGGGACAGGGGACTCAATGGCACAGATACGCAGTATTTT. This sequence encodes CASSTRDRGLNGTDTQYF.

This clone was detected a few times. In DNA, the CDR3 is TGTGCCAGCTATTCGCGGGCCAGGAACAGTTTCCCCTATGGCTACACCTTC. Protein sequence: CASYSRARNSFPYGYTF. This chain links TRBV21-1 with TRBJ1-2. TRBV21-1 is shown as a pseudogene. The CDR3 spans 17 residues.

This sequence joins TRBV30 and TRBJ1-5; possibly TRBD1 for D (5 bases). Trimming stripped 2 bases from V and 5 bases from J, with 13 bases between. The germline gives CDR1 GTSNPN, CDR2 SVGIG (reference sequence). This CDR3 spans 14 amino acids. CDR3 loop: CAWSPLRGDQPQHF. CDR3 DNA sequence: TGTGCCTGGAGTCCCCTCCGGGGGGATCAGCCCCAGCATTTT. The complete variable domain, with remaining parts taken from reference TRBV30 and TRBJ1-5, reads SQTIHQWPATLVQPVGSPLSLECTVEGTSNPNLYWYRQAAGRGLQLLFYSVGIGQISSEVPQNLSASRPQDRQFILSSKKLLLSDSGFYLCAWSPLRGDQPQHFGDGTRLSIL.

The genes are TRBV4-1 and TRBJ1-1; 9 nucleotides match TRBD1. The CDR3 extends over 16 amino acids. J lost 5 bases, V lost 1 base, and 8 bases had no gene match. The germline V gene encodes CDR1 MGHRA and CDR2 YSYEKL. In nucleotides, the CDR3 is TGCGCCAGCAGCCAAGCGGGACAGGGTGTAATTACTGAAGCTTTCTTT. Its translation: CASSQAGQGVITEAFF.

This clone was picked up a small number of times. The chain has TRBV5-1 and TRBJ1-2; 10 positions match TRBD1. The germline V gene has CDR1 SGHRS and CDR2 YFSETQ. This CDR3 spans 14 amino acids. The junction had 6 bases not matched to a gene; V was cut back by 4 bases and J by 6 bases. The CDR3 coding sequence is TGCGCCAGCAGCGTGGACAGGGGGACTAATGGCTACACCTTC. Translated: CASSVDRGTNGYTF.

The chain combines TRBV6-2 or TRBV6-3 with TRBJ2-1; D ambiguous. The V and J ends lost 0 bases and 6 bases respectively, with 6 bases between them. The CDR3 totals 13 residues. From germline, CDR1 is MNHEY and CDR2 SVGEGT. DNA for the CDR3: TGTGCCAGCAGTTACTCCCTAGTCAATGAGCAGTTCTTC. Protein: CASSYSLVNEQFF.

The chain carries TRBV10-2 and TRBJ2-7, with 10 bases matching TRBD2. J gave up 4 bases and V 2 bases, and 5 bases lay outside the gene matches. The germline V gene has CDR1 WSHSY and CDR2 SAAADI. The CDR3 contains 15 residues. The CDR3 protein is CASSEQGLAKYEQYF. Written as DNA, the CDR3 is TGCGCCAGCAGTGAGCAGGGACTAGCGAAGTACGAGCAGTACTTC.

This clone is a singleton in its sample. The chain is built from TRBV24-1 and TRBJ1-1; possible D gene TRBD1, 5 bases. V lost 3 bases and J lost 10, with 11 bases in between. This CDR3 contains 12 residues. Germline assignment: CDR1 KGHDR and CDR2 SFDVKD. This CDR3 reads CATSDEGRRAFF. DNA for the CDR3: TGTGCCACCAGTGATGAGGGGAGGAGAGCTTTCTTT.

This clone showed up just a few times. The CDR3 nucleotides are TGTGCCAGGACAGCAAAGGGGAACACTGAAGCTTTCTTT. This codes for CARTAKGNTEAFF. The genes are TRBV19 and TRBJ1-1; D might be TRBD1 (5 bases). The CDR3 extends over 13 amino acids. Trimming removed 9 bases from V and 1 base from J, with 12 bases in between. Germline V lookup: CDR1 LNHDA, CDR2 SQIVND (reference sequence).

J is TRBJ1-2 and V is TRBV28; weak D call: TRBD1 (5 bases). V was clipped by 2 bases and J by 4 bases, with 11 bases between them. This CDR3 region has 14 residues. The germline CDR1 and CDR2 sequences are MDHEN and SYDVKM. The CDR3: CASSLQGGGYGYTF. CDR3 in DNA: TGTGCCAGCAGTTTACAGGGTGGGGGCTATGGCTACACCTTC.

This sequence joins TRBV28 and TRBJ2-7; TRBD1 matches 8 bases. CDR3 length: 14 residues. CDR1 is MDHEN, CDR2 SYDVKM, per germline. Losses at the gene ends were 8 bases for V and 2 bases for J; bases not matched to a gene: 8. The CDR3 loop reads CASSLAGGTYEQYF. CDR3 coding DNA: TGTGCCAGCTCCCTAGCAGGGGGCACCTACGAGCAGTACTTC. Filled out from reference TRBV28 and TRBJ2-7, the complete variable domain reads DVKVTQSSRYLVKRTGEKVFLECVQDMDHENMFWYRQDPGLGLRLIYFSYDVKMKEKGDIPEGYSVSREKKERFSLILESASTNQTSMYLCASSLAGGTYEQYFGPGTRLTVT.

This sequence joins TRBV9 and TRBJ1-2; TRBD1 might be the D (6 bases). CDR1 and CDR2 (germline): SGDLS, YYNGEE. The CDR3 extends over 14 amino acids. The germline V and J ends were trimmed by 0 bases and 11 bases, with 17 bases remaining between them. The CDR3, as DNA: TGTGCCAGCAGCGTAGCGGGCAGGGGTGAAGGATACACCTTC. Its translation is CASSVAGRGEGYTF.

The chain combines TRBV10-3 with TRBJ1-1, with D possibly being TRBD1 (6 bases). There are 14 residues in the CDR3. Germline assignment: CDR1 ENHRY and CDR2 SYGVKD. With 6 bases removed from V and 5 bases from J, the gap between germline ends came to 16 bases. CDR3 DNA sequence: TGTGCCATCAGCCTCGGGGAGGGGGGGACTGAAGCTTTCTTT. Translated, it gives CAISLGEGGTEAFF.

The gene calls are TRBV10-3 and TRBJ1-1; 11 nucleotides align to TRBD1. The CDR3 is made up of 12 amino acids. The germline gives CDR1 ENHRY, CDR2 SYGVKD. After removal of 7 bases from V and 11 bases from J, the junction contained 6 bases not matched to a gene. CDR3 DNA: TGTGCCATCACTAGGGACAGGGGGGAGGCTTTCTTT. Encoded protein: CAITRDRGEAFF.

The J gene is TRBJ1-4, the V gene TRBV6-6; D gene unclear. In germline, CDR1 is MNHNY, CDR2 SVGAGI (reference sequence). The CDR3 is 15 amino acids. Trimming pared 2 bases from V and 3 bases from J, leaving 10 bases between. This CDR3 reads CASSYGGPSNEKLFF. The CDR3 nucleotides are TGTGCCAGCAGTTACGGTGGCCCTTCTAATGAAAAACTGTTTTTT.

The CDR3, as DNA: TGTGCCAGCAGAGCGACAGGGACAGGCACTGAAGCTTTCTTT. It specifies CASRATGTGTEAFF. J is TRBJ1-1 and V is TRBV6-5; 8 bases match TRBD1. CDR3 length: 14 residues. Trimming removed 6 bases from V and 4 bases from J; junction bases left unmatched: 7. CDR1 MNHEY and CDR2 SVGAGI come from the germline V gene.

The rearrangement links TRBV5-5 to TRBJ1-1; D is perhaps TRBD1 (6 bases). Germline values: CDR1 SGHKS, CDR2 YYEKEE (reference sequence). V was cut by 5 bases and J by 0 bases, with 14 bases left in between. CDR3 length: 15 residues. CDR3 protein: CASSPLGTLNTEAFF. In DNA, the CDR3 is TGTGCCAGCAGTCCCCTGGGGACACTGAACACTGAAGCTTTCTTT.